These T cell receptor beta chains were read from a single sample in a study of T-cell reconstitution after alpha-beta-depleted transplantation in children. TCRdb re-called the PCR reads through MiXCR, storing one row per CDR3 protein. The repertoire consists of 550,000 to 800,000 distinct CDR3 sequences, with roughly 13% occurring once and the leading ten covering 0.79%. Source: PBMCs, taken before TCRalphabeta/CD19-depleted stem cell transplant. These receptors were obtained from a girl aged 2-15 years with congenital amegakaryocytic thrombocytopenia, due to receive a stem cell transplant. Each CDR3 is given with its conserved first and last residue. D genes are given only for firm matches. Some rows have no size entry. The others give once, few or many, or a class for an expanded clone.

>TRBV5-5|TRBJ2-1|many|-
TGTGCCAGCAGCCGGGACATCTCAAGCTCCTACAATGAGCAGTTCTTC
CASSRDISSSYNEQFF
>TRBV20-1|TRBJ2-4|-|-
TGCAGTGCTAGAGGAATAGCGTCGACCAAAAACATTCAGTACTTC
CSARGIASTKNIQYF
>TRBV29-1|TRBJ1-1|many|-
TGCAGCGTCTCGGACCTAAGGACTGAAGCTTTCTTT
CSVSDLRTEAFF
>TRBV7-2|TRBJ2-7|many|TRBD1
TGTGCCAGCAGCATATGGACAGGTACCTACGAGCAGTACTTC
CASSIWTGTYEQYF
>TRBV6-1|TRBJ2-1|many|TRBD2
TGTGCCAGCAGCCTCCCCCTAGCGGGAGGCCGGAATGAGCAGTTCTTC
CASSLPLAGGRNEQFF
>TRBV20-1|TRBJ1-5|many|-
TGCAGTGCTATTAAGCGCAGTTCTAGAGATCAGCCCCAGCATTTT
CSAIKRSSRDQPQHF
>TRBV12-3/TRBV12-4|TRBJ2-2|many|-
TGTGCCAGCAGTTTGGCTGGAATGGGCACCGGGGAGCTGTTTTTT
CASSLAGMGTGELFF
>TRBV20-1|TRBJ2-7|few|TRBD2
TGCAGTGCTATGGGGCGGGAGTCGGACGAGCAGTACTTC
CSAMGRESDEQYF
>TRBV20-1|TRBJ2-1|once|TRBD2
TGCAGTGCTAGTAGTCTAGCGGGAGGCCCGCGCTCCTACAATGAGCAGTTCTTC
CSASSLAGGPRSYNEQFF
>TRBV11-2|TRBJ2-6|-|-
TGTGCCAGCAGCCCAAGGACAGCCCTCTCTGGGGCCAACGTCCTGACTTTC
CASSPRTALSGANVLTF
>TRBV5-1|TRBJ2-1|many|TRBD2
TGCGCCAGCAGCTTAGTACTAGCGGGGAACAATGAGCAGTTCTTC
CASSLVLAGNNEQFF
>TRBV27|TRBJ2-1|many|TRBD1
TGTGCCAGCCGAACAGGGGGCTCCTACAATGAGCAGTTCTTC
CASRTGGSYNEQFF
>TRBV12-3/TRBV12-4|TRBJ2-3|-|-
TGTGCCAGCAGTCCTTTTGCTTGGGAGGTTACAGATACGCAGTATTTT
CASSPFAWEVTDTQYF
>TRBV20-1|TRBJ1-6|many|-
TGCAGTGCTAGAGGGTTTGGTATTAGTTCACCCCTCCACTTT
CSARGFGISSPLHF
>TRBV29-1|TRBJ1-4|-|-
TGCAGCGTGGCCGGTACAGGGAACGAAAAACTGTTTTTT
CSVAGTGNEKLFF
>TRBV2|TRBJ2-2|-|TRBD2
TGTGCCAGCAGTGACAGGGAGGGCACCGGGGAGCTGTTTTTT
CASSDREGTGELFF
>TRBV5-1|TRBJ2-6|few|TRBD2
TGCGCCAGCAGCTTGGTTGGTCTAGCGGGAGTCTCTGGGGCCAACGTCCTGACTTTC
CASSLVGLAGVSGANVLTF
>TRBV14|TRBJ2-1|once|-
TGTGCCAGCAGCCAAGACCGGTTGAGTAGGCAGTTCTTC
CASSQDRLSRQFF
>TRBV5-1|TRBJ2-1|many|TRBD2
TGCGCCAGCAGCTTGTTGGAGCGGGAGTACAATGAGCAGTTCTTC
CASSLLEREYNEQFF
>TRBV20-1|TRBJ1-4|-|TRBD1
TGCAGTGCTCTAACAGGGGGGGATGAAAAACTGTTTTTT
CSALTGGDEKLFF
>TRBV5-1|TRBJ2-1|many|TRBD2
TGCGCCAGCAGCTTGGAGACTAGCGGGAGGCCCTACAATGAGCAGTTCTTC
CASSLETSGRPYNEQFF
>TRBV19|TRBJ1-5|-|-
TGTGCCAGTACTTCGAAGGGGGGGGCAAATCAGCCCCAGCATTTT
CASTSKGGANQPQHF
>TRBV4-1|TRBJ1-5|-|-
TGCGCCAGCAGCCTAGAGGGGGGTAATCAGCCCCACCATTTT
CASSLEGGNQPHHF
>TRBV6-5|TRBJ2-3|-|-
TGTGCCAGCAGTTACATTGGCACAGATACGCAGTATTTT
CASSYIGTDTQYF
>TRBV20-1|TRBJ2-5|few|-
TGCAGTGCTGAAGACTTCCCGGGACAAGAAGAGACCCAGTACTTC
CSAEDFPGQEETQYF
>TRBV18|TRBJ2-6|many|-
TGTGCCAGCTCACCGCGGAACGCTTACGGAGCTGGGGCCAACGTCCTGACTTTC
CASSPRNAYGAGANVLTF
>TRBV4-1|TRBJ2-7|many|-
TGCGCCAGCAGCCAAGTAGGGCTCTCCTACGAGCAGTACTTC
CASSQVGLSYEQYF
>TRBV12-3/TRBV12-4|TRBJ2-7|few|-
TGTGCCAGCAGTCCTCGGGACTCCCTATCCTACGAGCAGTACTTC
CASSPRDSLSYEQYF
>TRBV29-1|TRBJ2-1|many|-
TGCAGCGTTGGTGGTGGGTACAATGAGCAGTTCTTC
CSVGGGYNEQFF
>TRBV28|TRBJ1-5|few|TRBD1
TGTGCCAGCAGGGTGACAGGGGAGCCAAATCAGCCCCAGCATTTT
CASRVTGEPNQPQHF
>TRBV12-3/TRBV12-4|TRBJ2-7|few|-
TGTGCCAGCAGTTCGACGACAGCCTCCTACGAGCAGTACTTC
CASSSTTASYEQYF
>TRBV3-1|TRBJ2-3|-|-
TGTGCCAGCACCTGGACCACTAGCACAGATACGCAGTATTTT
CASTWTTSTDTQYF
>TRBV7-8|TRBJ2-1|many|-
TGTGCCAGCAGCTCGCGGGACATCATCGGAGGTGAGCAGTTCTTC
CASSSRDIIGGEQFF
>TRBV5-4|TRBJ2-1|many|TRBD2
TGTGCCAGCAGCTGGATTTATGCGGGAGTTTCGTATGAGCAGTTCTTC
CASSWIYAGVSYEQFF
>TRBV2|TRBJ2-1|many|-
TGTGCCAGCAGGAGATCGGACTGGAGCTCCTACAATGAGCAGTTCTTC
CASRRSDWSSYNEQFF
>TRBV20-1|TRBJ2-3|-|TRBD2
TGCAGTGCTAGCCCCGGACTAGCGGGAGGGGGGGTAGTGTATTTT
CSASPGLAGGGVVYF
>TRBV7-2|TRBJ2-6|-|-
TGTGCCAGCAGCCCGGAATCTGGGGCCAACGTCCTGACTTTC
CASSPESGANVLTF
>TRBV5-1|TRBJ2-1|many|-
TGCGCCAGCAGCGATTATGACAGCTTC
CASSDYDSF
>TRBV12-3/TRBV12-4|TRBJ1-1|many|-
TGTGCCAGCAGTTTTTTGCGAATGAACACTGAAGCTTTCTTT
CASSFLRMNTEAFF
>TRBV7-8|TRBJ2-7|few|-
TGTGCCAGCAGCTCTACCGCCTACGAGCAGTACTTC
CASSSTAYEQYF
>TRBV15|TRBJ2-7|many|-
TGTGCCACCAGCAGAGACAGGGACTCCAGCCCTCCTGGGGAGTACTTC
CATSRDRDSSPPGEYF
>TRBV13|TRBJ2-1|-|-
TGTGCCAGCAGCACGAGAACCCCGCTCTACAATGAGCAGTTCTTC
CASSTRTPLYNEQFF
>TRBV30|TRBJ1-5|-|-
TGTGCCTGGAGCGCCGGGACACCCAGCAATCAGCCCCAGCATTTT
CAWSAGTPSNQPQHF
>TRBV5-1|TRBJ2-7|few|TRBD2
TGCGCCAGCAGCTTGGAAGCGGGAGGGCCTAAAATCGCCGAGCAGTACTTC
CASSLEAGGPKIAEQYF
>TRBV15|TRBJ2-1|many|TRBD2
TGTGCCACCAGCAGAGACAGACTAGCTGACAATGTTCATGAGCAGTTCTTC
CATSRDRLADNVHEQFF
>TRBV7-3|TRBJ1-2|many|-
TGTGCCAGCAGCTTAAACAGGGAAGATGGCTACACCTTC
CASSLNREDGYTF
>TRBV20-1|TRBJ2-1|few|-
TGCAGTGCTGGGGACGGACGAGGAGTATCCTACAATGAGCAGTTCTTC
CSAGDGRGVSYNEQFF
>TRBV5-6|TRBJ2-2|many|TRBD2
TGTGCCAGCAATCCCGGGACTAGGAACACCGGGGAGCTGTTTTTT
CASNPGTRNTGELFF
>TRBV29-1|TRBJ1-1|-|TRBD1
TGCAGCGTTGAAGCAGGGGGAGTAACTGAAGCTTTCTTT
CSVEAGGVTEAFF